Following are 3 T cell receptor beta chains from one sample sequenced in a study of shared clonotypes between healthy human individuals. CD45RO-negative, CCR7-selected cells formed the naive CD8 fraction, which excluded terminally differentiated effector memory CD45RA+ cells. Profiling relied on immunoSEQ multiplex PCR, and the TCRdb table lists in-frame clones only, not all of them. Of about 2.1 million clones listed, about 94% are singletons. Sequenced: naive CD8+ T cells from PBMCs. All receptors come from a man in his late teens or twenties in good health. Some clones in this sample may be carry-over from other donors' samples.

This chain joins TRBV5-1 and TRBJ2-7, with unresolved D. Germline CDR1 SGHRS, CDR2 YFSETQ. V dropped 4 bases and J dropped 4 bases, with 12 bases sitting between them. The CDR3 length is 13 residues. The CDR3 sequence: CASSDGPGYEQYF. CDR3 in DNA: TGCGCCAGCAGCGACGGCCCGGGTTACGAGCAGTACTTC.

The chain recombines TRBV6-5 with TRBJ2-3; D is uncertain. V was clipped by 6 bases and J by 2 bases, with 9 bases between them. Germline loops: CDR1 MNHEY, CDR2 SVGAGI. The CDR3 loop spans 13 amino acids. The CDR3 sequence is CASSGFATDTQYF. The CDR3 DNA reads TGTGCCAGCAGCGGCTTTGCCACAGATACGCAGTATTTT.

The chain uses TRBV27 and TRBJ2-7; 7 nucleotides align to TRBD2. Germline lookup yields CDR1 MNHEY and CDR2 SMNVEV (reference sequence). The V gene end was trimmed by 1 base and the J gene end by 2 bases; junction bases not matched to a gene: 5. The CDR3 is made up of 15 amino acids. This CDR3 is CASSLFPGGTYEQYF. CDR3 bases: TGTGCCAGCAGTTTATTCCCCGGGGGGACCTACGAGCAGTACTTC.